This T cell receptor beta chain was sequenced for a study of PD-L1 blockade in urothelial cancer. Study summary: Among blood samples, the median T cell count was 130,000 to 150,000.

To note about this clone: No antigen is known for it.

From germline, CDR1 is SGHNT and CDR2 YYREEE (reference sequence). The V end was cut by 7 bases, the J end by 3 bases, with 16 bases between. The CDR3 has 14 amino acids. Method: immunoSEQ multiplex PCR; TCRdb's copy keeps in-frame clones and lacks some. The sample has tens of thousands of clones; 75% to 90% are singletons. Notes on the study in general: When pretreatment blood TCR clonality was below the median, it predicted better survival.

The TCR was taken from an older woman with urothelial cancer. This sample comprised PBMCs, obtained around atezolizumab (anti-PD-L1) treatment. The J gene is TRBJ1-2, the V gene TRBV5-4; a weak D match, TRBD1 (5 bases). In nucleotides, the CDR3 is TGTGCCAGCTCCGAGCCGCGGGGGGACTATGGCTACACCTTC. Translation: CASSEPRGDYGYTF.